These 24 T cell receptor beta chains came from one sample sequenced in a study of T cells in Graves' hyperthyroidism and ophthalmopathy. Amplification yielded TCR beta CDR3 regions, with RNA transcripts as the source. First-round RT-PCR with HTBI primers amplified the TCR CDR3 region. TCRdb independently ran MiXCR on the multiplex PCR reads; one entry per CDR3 protein. The sample consists of fewer than 500,000 distinct CDR3 sequences, around 13% of them appearing once. The sequencing sample was made of blood. These receptors were obtained from a woman in her 30s with Graves' ophthalmopathy.

This clonotype was seen ten or more times. The chain uses TRBV6-1 and TRBJ1-1; 8 nucleotides match TRBD1. The CDR3 loop spans 18 amino acids. The V and J ends lost 1 base and 2 bases, in that order; junction bases with no gene match: 12. CDR1 is MNHNS, CDR2 SASEGT, per germline. In DNA, the CDR3 is TGTGCCAGCAGTGAAGGTTGGACAGGGATGGGGAGTAACACTGAAGCTTTCTTT. Encoded protein: CASSEGWTGMGSNTEAFF.

This clonotype was observed at least ten times. The V and J genes are TRBV9 and TRBJ2-5; possibly TRBD1 for D (6 bases). Germline CDR1 SGDLS, CDR2 YYNGEE. The CDR3 has 15 amino acids. The germline V and J ends were trimmed by 2 bases and 5 bases, with 16 bases remaining between them. The CDR3 DNA reads as TGTGCCAGCAGCGTGTTCGACAGGATCGAGGAGACCCAGTACTTC. Translated: CASSVFDRIEETQYF.

This clonotype was seen only a few times. J is TRBJ1-3 and V is TRBV12-3 or TRBV12-4; possibly TRBD1 for D (5 bases). The CDR3 is 13 amino acids. Trimming cost V 4 bases and J 15 bases, with 19 bases left between them. The CDR3 region is CASSSGLGRVAYF. The CDR3 nucleotides read TGTGCCAGCAGTTCAGGTCTGGGCAGGGTGGCATATTTT.

This clonotype was counted ten times or more. The chain employs TRBV3-1 and TRBJ2-7; no reliable D call. Germline-derived CDR1 and CDR2 are LGHDT and YNNKEL (reference sequence). Trimming pared 4 bases from V and 3 bases from J, leaving 16 bases between. The length of the CDR3 is 15 residues. The chain's CDR3 is CASSPQPRGDYEQYF. CDR3 sequence (DNA): TGTGCCAGCAGCCCCCAACCGCGCGGCGACTACGAGCAGTACTTC.

This clonotype has at least ten counts. The V call is TRBV11-2, the J call TRBJ1-5; D unclear. Germline CDR1 and CDR2: SGHAT and FQNNGV. This CDR3 spans 13 amino acids. Trimming took off 1 base at V and 7 bases at J, with 8 bases between the two ends. CDR3 protein: CASSLGYGQPQHF. The CDR3 DNA follows: TGTGCCAGCAGCTTAGGATACGGGCAGCCCCAGCATTTT.

This chain connects TRBV9 to TRBJ2-1; no clear D. V lost 1 base, J lost 5 bases, and 13 bases lay in between. Germline loops: CDR1 SGDLS, CDR2 YYNGEE. CDR3 size: 15 residues. The CDR3 here is CASSVKSFMDNEQFF. The CDR3 DNA is TGTGCCAGCAGCGTAAAATCTTTCATGGACAATGAGCAGTTCTTC.

This clonotype was counted between two and nine times. This chain uses TRBV20-1 with TRBJ2-4, with D perhaps TRBD1 or TRBD2 (5 bases each). Germline V gene data show CDR1 as DFQATT and CDR2 as SNEGSKA (reference sequence). The CDR3 spans 16 residues. Deletions cut 1 base from V and 1 base from J, with 14 bases between. The CDR3 DNA reads TGCAGTGCTAGAGGGGGACCTACCGGGGCCAAAAACATTCAGTACTTC. It is translated as CSARGGPTGAKNIQYF.

As to this clonotype: A much larger clonotype is one base distant, so this may be a read error. The chain is built from TRBV6-1 and TRBJ1-2, with a weak D call TRBD1 (5 bases). Looked up from germline, CDR1 is MNHNS and CDR2 is SASEGT. The CDR3 covers 15 residues. V was clipped by 2 bases and J by 1 base, with 11 bases between them. CDR3 DNA sequence: TGTGCCAGCAGTGAAAGTGGGGACCGTAACTATGGCTACACCTTC. Amino acids: CASSESGDRNYGYTF.

This chain links TRBV6-1 with TRBJ1-1; weak D call: TRBD1 (5 bases). The CDR3 is 15 residues long. V was trimmed by 5 bases and J by 5 bases, leaving 18 bases between them. Germline V CDR1 and CDR2: MNHNS, SASEGT. CDR3 DNA: TGTGCCAGCAGTATAATGCCTTCAGGGAGGACTGAAGCTTTCTTT. Its protein is CASSIMPSGRTEAFF.

This chain links TRBV27 with TRBJ2-2, with 8 bases matching TRBD2. The CDR3 totals 16 residues. Per germline, CDR1 MNHEY and CDR2 SMNVEV (reference sequence). V lost 10 bases, J lost 7 bases, and 17 bases stayed unmatched. The chain's CDR3 is CANKRMLGGAGGELFF. The CDR3 nucleotides are TGTGCCAACAAAAGGATGCTCGGGGGGGCCGGCGGGGAGCTGTTTTTT.

This clonotype was seen many times. The V call is TRBV20-1, the J call TRBJ1-1, with a possible D match to TRBD1 (5 bases). V was shortened by 3 bases and J by 0 bases, with 8 bases between the two germline ends. The length of the CDR3 is 13 residues. Germline V lookup: CDR1 DFQATT, CDR2 SNEGSKA (reference sequence). In nucleotides, the CDR3 is TGCAGTGCTAGTCCAGGGTTGAACACTGAAGCTTTCTTT. It yields the protein CSASPGLNTEAFF.

The table lists this clonotype with many counts. The chain has TRBV28 and TRBJ1-6; D call uncertain. Per the germline V gene, CDR1 is MDHEN and CDR2 is SYDVKM. The germline V and J ends were trimmed by 2 bases and 5 bases, with 4 bases remaining between them. The CDR3 is 13 amino acids. The DNA for the CDR3 is TGTGCCAGCAGTTTAGGGCATAATTCACCCCTCCACTTT. It is translated as CASSLGHNSPLHF.

The CDR3 protein is CSARGPGVAGPTSYNEQFF. The CDR3 DNA reads TGCAGTGCCCGGGGCCCGGGAGTAGCGGGGCCCACTTCCTACAATGAGCAGTTCTTC. The chain uses TRBV20-1 and TRBJ2-1, with TRBD2 matching over 8 bases. The V and J ends lost 6 bases and 1 base, in that order; junction bases with no gene match: 20. CDR3 length: 19 amino acids. The germline gives CDR1 DFQATT, CDR2 SNEGSKA (reference sequence).

This clonotype was found many times. The chain uses TRBV27 and TRBJ1-6, with D perhaps TRBD1 (6 bases). The CDR3 loop spans 14 amino acids. Looked up from germline, CDR1 is MNHEY and CDR2 is SMNVEV (reference sequence). Trimming removed 7 bases from V and 7 bases from J, with 14 bases in between. The CDR3 loop is CASTFQDRNSPLHF. CDR3 DNA: TGTGCCAGCACTTTCCAGGACAGAAATTCACCCCTCCACTTT.

This clonotype was seen many times. The genes are TRBV6-1 and TRBJ1-1; 9 nucleotides align to TRBD1. The germline V gene has CDR1 MNHNS and CDR2 SASEGT. The CDR3 length is 15 residues. Losses at the gene ends were 5 bases for V and 10 bases for J; bases not matched to a gene: 14. DNA of the CDR3: TGTGCCAGCAGTTCTCCGCTCCGGACAGGGGCTAGAGCTTTCTTT. Residues: CASSSPLRTGARAFF.

This clonotype was observed many times. The gene calls are TRBV2 and TRBJ2-5, with 7 bases identical to TRBD2. Germline trimming cut 7 bases from V and 0 bases from J; bases unmatched to any gene: 8. The germline gives CDR1 SNHLY, CDR2 FYNNEI. This CDR3 spans 15 amino acids. CDR3 loop: CASIQRGGDQETQYF. The CDR3 DNA is TGTGCCAGCATCCAGCGGGGAGGGGACCAAGAGACCCAGTACTTC.

This clonotype has ten or more counts. The CDR3 spells CASSLGAGGGTGELFF. CDR3 coding DNA: TGTGCCAGCAGTTTAGGAGCGGGGGGCGGGACCGGGGAGCTGTTTTTT. V and J are TRBV12-3 or TRBV12-4 and TRBJ2-2, with 9 bases identical to TRBD2. The CDR3 covers 16 residues. Trimming took 1 base from V and 5 from J; bases not matched to a gene: 5.

This clonotype was seen at least ten times. The chain has TRBV12-3 or TRBV12-4 and TRBJ1-5, with a possible D match to TRBD1 (5 bases). The CDR3 covers 14 residues. V dropped 4 bases and J dropped 5 bases, with 12 bases sitting between them. CDR3 amino acids: CASSYRGPHQPQHF. In DNA form, the CDR3 reads TGTGCCAGCAGTTATAGGGGTCCGCATCAGCCCCAGCATTTT.

V and J are TRBV28 and TRBJ2-7, with TRBD2 matching 9 bases. This CDR3 has 16 amino acids. The germline CDR1 and CDR2 sequences are MDHEN and SYDVKM. J gave up 6 bases and V 7 bases, and 16 bases lay outside the gene matches. CDR3 DNA: TGTGCCAGCAACCAGGCGGGGGGGTCCATCTCTCCCGAGCAGTACTTC. Translating gives CASNQAGGSISPEQYF.

This clonotype was seen more than once but under ten times. V usage is TRBV6-1 and J usage is TRBJ1-2; possibly TRBD1 for D (5 bases). V was trimmed by 7 bases and J by 0 bases, leaving 12 bases between them. CDR3 size: 14 residues. The germline CDR1 and CDR2 sequences are MNHNS and SASEGT. DNA for the CDR3: TGTGCCAGCACCATCCGGGGGTCTAACTATGGCTACACCTTC. It yields the protein CASTIRGSNYGYTF.

This clonotype occurred a few times. The chain has TRBV28 and TRBJ2-2, with a tentative D call TRBD1 (5 bases). V gave up 6 bases and J gave up 2 bases, with 10 bases separating them. CDR3 size: 14 residues. Germline-derived CDR1 and CDR2 are MDHEN and SYDVKM. Here the CDR3 DNA reads TGTGCCAGCAGGACGACAGACAACACCGGGGAGCTGTTTTTT. Protein product: CASRTTDNTGELFF.

This clonotype was seen at least ten times. This chain joins TRBV7-2 and TRBJ2-1, with D tentatively TRBD1 (6 bases). Germline loops: CDR1 SGHTA, CDR2 FQGNSA. Trimming took off 3 bases at V and 1 base at J, with 7 bases between the two ends. This CDR3 is 14 amino acids long. The chain's CDR3 is CASSFDRSYNEQFF. Here the CDR3 DNA reads TGTGCCAGCAGCTTCGACAGGTCCTACAATGAGCAGTTCTTC. The complete variable domain, with remaining parts taken from reference TRBV7-2 and TRBJ2-1, reads GAGVSQSPSNKVTEKGKDVELRCDPISGHTALYWYRQSLGQGLEFLIYFQGNSAPDKSGLPSDRFSAERTGGSVSTLTIQRTQQEDSAVYLCASSFDRSYNEQFFGPGTRLTVL.

The chain has TRBV3-1 and TRBJ2-7; D might be TRBD1 (5 bases). V lost 1 base and J 5 bases, leaving 15 bases between the germline ends. Germline values: CDR1 LGHDT, CDR2 YNNKEL (reference sequence). This CDR3 contains 15 residues. CDR3 in DNA: TGTGCCAGCAGCCAAGGGGGCGGTCCCCCCCACGAGCAGTACTTC. Protein: CASSQGGGPPHEQYF.

This clonotype occurred many times. The chain has TRBV18 and TRBJ2-1; either TRBD1 or TRBD2 may fit D (6 bases each). Trimming stripped 3 bases from V and 1 base from J, with 13 bases between. CDR1 and CDR2 from the germline V gene are KGHSH and LQKENI. The CDR3 runs 16 residues. The CDR3: CASSPLGGGSYNEQFF. The CDR3 bases are TGTGCCAGCTCACCTCTGGGGGGCGGATCCTACAATGAGCAGTTCTTC.